This TCR beta chain was recovered during a study of PD-1 blockade in classical Hodgkin lymphoma. All the patients suffered relapse after autologous stem cell transplantation, and brentuximab vedotin exposure differed. CD4+ T cells were purified from thawed PBMCs by negative selection. This table comes from immunoSEQ multiplex PCR, and its TCRdb copy is limited to in-frame clones, with some not included. The data show 25,000 to 30,000 clones, roughly 80% seen once. Broader study findings: With CD4+ cells, TCR diversity rose significantly by C4D1, but not with CD8+ cells.

Turning to this clone: Antigen specificity is unknown.

This CDR3 has 11 amino acids. V lost 3 bases and J 8 bases, leaving 7 bases between the germline ends. CDR1 SEHNR and CDR2 FQNEAQ come from the germline V gene (reference sequence). The chain employs TRBV7-9 and TRBJ1-2, with D possibly matching TRBD1 (5 bases). This TCR was sampled from a human donor with classical Hodgkin lymphoma. Material: CD4+ T cells from blood, obtained at baseline. Written as DNA, the CDR3 is TGTGCCAGCAGCTTTACAGGCGGCTACACCTTC. This codes for CASSFTGGYTF.